Described below is a single TCR beta chain sequence and its context. A much larger clone is a single base away; this may be a read error. The data stem from a study of Graves' ophthalmopathy and Graves' hyperthyroidism. Amplification of TCR beta CDR3 regions used RNA transcripts. An initial RT-PCR round employing HTBI primers preceded a second-round multiplex PCR. TCRdb processed the multiplex PCR reads anew with MiXCR; each CDR3 protein has one entry. The sample carries 300,000 or so distinct CDR3 sequences, 15% to 20% recorded once. Trimming left V 3 bases short and J 4 bases short, with 3 bases between. This CDR3 comprises 11 residues. Per the germline V gene, CDR1 is MNHNS and CDR2 is SASEGT.

The specimen sequenced was peripheral blood. This receptor was obtained from an adult man with Graves' ophthalmopathy. This chain connects TRBV6-1 to TRBJ1-2; D gene unclear. CDR3 sequence: CASSEFYGYTF. The CDR3, as DNA: TGTGCCAGCAGTGAGTTCTATGGCTACACCTTC.